This entry describes one TCR beta chain. This entry is derived from a study of regulatory T cells in long-lasting Graves disease. To make TCR beta libraries, researchers used iRepertoire HTBI primers and Arm-PCR of CDR3 regions. TCRdb fed the multiplex PCR reads into MiXCR, producing one record per CDR3 protein. The table shows around 460,000 distinct CDR3 sequences, with 22% occurring only once. Time point here: persistent/refractory GD, antithyroid drugs over 5 years with positive TRAb. RNA from PBMCs was the source of the TCR library. V gave up 3 bases and J gave up 5 bases, with 16 bases separating them. This CDR3 has 14 residues. In germline, CDR1 is DFQATT, CDR2 SNEGSKA (reference sequence).

The chain is built from TRBV20-1 and TRBJ1-1; D unresolved. Sequencing used peripheral blood mononuclear cells (PBMCs), obtained when the disease was refractory, from a patient treated with antithyroid drugs. This sequence originates from a female donor with Graves disease. The CDR3 here is CSARGREWKTEAFF. The CDR3 region has the DNA TGCAGTGCTAGGGGTCGGGAGTGGAAGACTGAAGCTTTCTTT.